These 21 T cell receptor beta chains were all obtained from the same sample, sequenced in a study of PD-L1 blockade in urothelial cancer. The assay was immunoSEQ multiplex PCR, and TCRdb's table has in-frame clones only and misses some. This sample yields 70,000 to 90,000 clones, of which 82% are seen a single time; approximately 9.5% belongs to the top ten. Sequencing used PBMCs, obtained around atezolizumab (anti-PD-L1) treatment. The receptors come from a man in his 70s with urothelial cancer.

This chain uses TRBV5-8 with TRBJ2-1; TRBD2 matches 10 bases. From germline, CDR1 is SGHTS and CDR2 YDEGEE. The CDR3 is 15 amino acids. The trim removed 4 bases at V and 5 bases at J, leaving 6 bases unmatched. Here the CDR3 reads CASSLLAGDNNEQFF. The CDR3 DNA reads TGTGCCAGCAGCCTCCTAGCGGGAGATAACAATGAGCAGTTCTTC.

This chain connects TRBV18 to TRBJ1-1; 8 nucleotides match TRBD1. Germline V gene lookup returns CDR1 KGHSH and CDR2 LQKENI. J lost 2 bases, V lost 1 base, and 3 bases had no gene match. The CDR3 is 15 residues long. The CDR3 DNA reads TGTGCCAGCTCACCACAAACAGGGGGAAACACTGAAGCTTTCTTT. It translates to CASSPQTGGNTEAFF. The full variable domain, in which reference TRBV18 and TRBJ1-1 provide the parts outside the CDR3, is NAGVMQNPRHLVRRRGQEARLRCSPMKGHSHVYWYRQLPEEGLKFMVYLQKENIIDESGMPKERFSAEFPKEGPSILRIQQVVRGDSAAYFCASSPQTGGNTEAFFGQGTRLTVV.

The CDR3 loop reads CASRRTGENTGELFF. Written as DNA, the CDR3 is TGTGCCAGTCGCCGGACAGGGGAAAACACCGGGGAGCTGTTTTTT. The chain links TRBV19 to TRBJ2-2; 9 bases match TRBD1. CDR3 length equals 15 residues. Unmatched junction bases numbered 6, after V lost 8 bases and J lost 2 bases. The germline V gene has CDR1 LNHDA and CDR2 SQIVND (reference sequence).

The CDR3 nucleotides are TGTGCCATCAGCGGGACTAGCGGGAGCCGGGCGACAGATACGCAGTATTTT. It encodes CAISGTSGSRATDTQYF. V usage is TRBV10-3 and J usage is TRBJ2-3, with 14 positions matching TRBD2. The CDR3 consists of 17 residues. V was pared by 6 bases and J by 3 bases, with 8 bases of the junction left unmatched. Germline values: CDR1 ENHRY, CDR2 SYGVKD.

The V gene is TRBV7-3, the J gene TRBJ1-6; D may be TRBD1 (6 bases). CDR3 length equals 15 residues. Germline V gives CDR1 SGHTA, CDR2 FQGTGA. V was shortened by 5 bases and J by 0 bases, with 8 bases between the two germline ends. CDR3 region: CASSKDSSYNSPLHF. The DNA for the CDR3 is TGTGCCAGCAGCAAGGACAGCTCCTATAATTCACCCCTCCACTTT.

The CDR3 DNA is TGTGCCAGCCAAGCCGAGACAGTCTCCTACGAGCAGTACTTC. Amino acid sequence: CASQAETVSYEQYF. This chain links TRBV2 with TRBJ2-7; D may be TRBD1 (5 bases). Between the trimmed V and J ends, which lost 8 bases and 0 bases, there was a span of 14 bases. CDR1 and CDR2 (germline): SNHLY, FYNNEI. The CDR3 length is 14 residues. Full variable domain (missing parts from reference TRBV2 and TRBJ2-7): EPEVTQTPSHQVTQMGQEVILRCVPISNHLYFYWYRQILGQKVEFLVSFYNNEISEKSEIFDDQFSVERPDGSNFTLKIRSTKLEDSAMYFCASQAETVSYEQYFGPGTRLTVT.

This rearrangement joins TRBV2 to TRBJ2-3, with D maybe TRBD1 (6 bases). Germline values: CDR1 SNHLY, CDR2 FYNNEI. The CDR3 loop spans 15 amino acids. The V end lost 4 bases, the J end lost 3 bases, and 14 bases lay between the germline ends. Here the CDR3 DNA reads TGTGCCAGCAGTGTTCCTCAGGGGCGGACAGATACGCAGTATTTT. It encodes CASSVPQGRTDTQYF.

The CDR3 loop reads CASSGGGTGELFF. In DNA, the CDR3 is TGTGCCAGCAGCGGCGGGGGGACCGGGGAGCTGTTTTTT. This chain uses TRBV9 with TRBJ2-2; TRBD2 aligns across 8 bases. J lost 5 bases, V lost 3 bases, and 0 bases had no gene match. Germline lookup yields CDR1 SGDLS and CDR2 YYNGEE. There are 13 residues in the CDR3.

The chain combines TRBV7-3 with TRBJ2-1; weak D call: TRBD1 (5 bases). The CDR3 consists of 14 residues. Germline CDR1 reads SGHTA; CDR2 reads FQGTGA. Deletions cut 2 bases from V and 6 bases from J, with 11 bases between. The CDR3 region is CASSLEGASNEQFF. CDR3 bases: TGTGCCAGCAGCTTAGAAGGGGCGAGCAATGAGCAGTTCTTC.

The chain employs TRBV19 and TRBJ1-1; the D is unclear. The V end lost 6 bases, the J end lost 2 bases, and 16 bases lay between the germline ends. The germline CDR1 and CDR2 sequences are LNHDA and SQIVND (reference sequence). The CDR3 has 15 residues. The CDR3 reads CASSPARSGNTEAFF. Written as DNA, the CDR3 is TGTGCCAGTAGCCCCGCCCGGTCGGGTAACACTGAAGCTTTCTTT.

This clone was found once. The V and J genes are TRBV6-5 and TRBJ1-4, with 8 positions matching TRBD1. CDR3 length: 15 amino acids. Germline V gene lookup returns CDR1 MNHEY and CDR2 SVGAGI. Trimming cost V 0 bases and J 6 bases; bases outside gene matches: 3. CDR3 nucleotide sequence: TGTGCCAGCAGTTACTCGGCAGGGGGCGATGAAAAACTGTTTTTT. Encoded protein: CASSYSAGGDEKLFF.

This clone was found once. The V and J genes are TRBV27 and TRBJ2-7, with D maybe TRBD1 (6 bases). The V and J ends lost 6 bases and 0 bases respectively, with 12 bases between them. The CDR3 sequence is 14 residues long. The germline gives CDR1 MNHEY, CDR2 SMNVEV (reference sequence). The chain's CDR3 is CASRLRDTSYEQYF. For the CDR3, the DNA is TGTGCCAGCAGACTCCGGGACACCTCCTACGAGCAGTACTTC.

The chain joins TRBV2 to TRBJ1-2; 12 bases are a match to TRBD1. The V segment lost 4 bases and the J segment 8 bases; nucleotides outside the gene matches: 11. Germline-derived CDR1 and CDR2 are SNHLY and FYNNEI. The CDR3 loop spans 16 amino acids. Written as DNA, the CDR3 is TGTGCCAGCAGTGCCAGACCCTCCGGGACAGGGGGCGGCTACACCTTC. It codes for CASSARPSGTGGGYTF. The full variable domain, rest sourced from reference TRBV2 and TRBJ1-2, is EPEVTQTPSHQVTQMGQEVILRCVPISNHLYFYWYRQILGQKVEFLVSFYNNEISEKSEIFDDQFSVERPDGSNFTLKIRSTKLEDSAMYFCASSARPSGTGGGYTFGSGTRLTVV.

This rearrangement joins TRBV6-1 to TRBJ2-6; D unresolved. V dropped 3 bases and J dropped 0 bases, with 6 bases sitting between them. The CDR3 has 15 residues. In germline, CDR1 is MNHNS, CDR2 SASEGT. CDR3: CASSEPTSGANVLTF. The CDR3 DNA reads TGTGCCAGCAGTGAGCCTACCTCTGGGGCCAACGTCCTGACTTTC.

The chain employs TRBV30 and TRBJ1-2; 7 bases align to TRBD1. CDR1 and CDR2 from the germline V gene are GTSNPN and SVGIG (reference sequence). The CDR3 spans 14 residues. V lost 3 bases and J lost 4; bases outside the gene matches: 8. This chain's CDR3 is CAWRPLGQAYGYTF. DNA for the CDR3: TGTGCCTGGAGGCCATTAGGACAGGCCTATGGCTACACCTTC.

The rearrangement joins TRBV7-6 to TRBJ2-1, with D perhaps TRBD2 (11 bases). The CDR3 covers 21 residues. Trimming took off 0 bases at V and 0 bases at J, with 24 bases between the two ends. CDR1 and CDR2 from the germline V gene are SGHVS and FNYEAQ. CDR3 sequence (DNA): TGTGCCAGCAGCTTAGCGATTCCGGGACAGGGGACTAGCGGCTCCTACAATGAGCAGTTCTTC. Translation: CASSLAIPGQGTSGSYNEQFF.

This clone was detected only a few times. CDR3 DNA sequence: TGCGCCAGCAGCGATGACGGGAATCAGCCCCAGCATTTT. It encodes CASSDDGNQPQHF. The rearrangement uses TRBV5-1 and TRBJ1-5; no clear D gene. Germline V CDR1 and CDR2: SGHRS, YFSETQ. This CDR3 comprises 13 residues. Trimming removed 4 bases from V and 4 bases from J, with 9 bases in between.

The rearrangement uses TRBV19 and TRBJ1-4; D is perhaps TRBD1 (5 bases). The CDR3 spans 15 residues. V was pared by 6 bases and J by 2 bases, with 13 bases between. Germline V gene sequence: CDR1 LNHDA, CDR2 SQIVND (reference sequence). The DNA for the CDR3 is TGTGCCAGTAGGCGGGACCAGGTCACTAATGAAAAACTGTTTTTT. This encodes CASRRDQVTNEKLFF.

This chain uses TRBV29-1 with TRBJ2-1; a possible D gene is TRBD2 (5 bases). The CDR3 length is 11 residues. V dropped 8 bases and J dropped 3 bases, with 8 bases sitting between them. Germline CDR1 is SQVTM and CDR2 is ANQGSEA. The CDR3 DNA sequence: TGCAGCCAGAGGGTCTACAATGAGCAGTTCTTC. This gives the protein CSQRVYNEQFF.

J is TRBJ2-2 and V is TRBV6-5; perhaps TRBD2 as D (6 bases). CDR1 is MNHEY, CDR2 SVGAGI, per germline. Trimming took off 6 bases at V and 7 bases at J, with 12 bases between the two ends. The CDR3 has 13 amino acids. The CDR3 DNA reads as TGTGCCAGCAGGGGGGGTAACGTCGGGGAGCTGTTTTTT. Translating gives CASRGGNVGELFF.

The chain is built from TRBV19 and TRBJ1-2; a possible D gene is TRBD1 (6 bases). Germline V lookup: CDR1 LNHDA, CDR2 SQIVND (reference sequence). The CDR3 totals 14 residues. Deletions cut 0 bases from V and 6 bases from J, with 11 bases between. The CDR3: CASSIEAGVDGYTF. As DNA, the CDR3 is TGTGCCAGTAGTATAGAGGCAGGGGTCGATGGCTACACCTTC.